This T cell receptor beta chain was sequenced for a study of blood T cells in healthy people across ages. Details on this clonotype: Its antigen is not known.

Losses at the gene ends were 5 bases for V and 8 bases for J; bases not matched to a gene: 19. Germline values: CDR1 MNHNS, CDR2 SASEGT. The CDR3 has 18 residues. The study recruited healthy Caucasian donors from Russia who were aged about 6 to 100. The total RNA that was extracted per sample amounted to at least 5 micrograms. The use of a sample-barcoded 5' primer and a J-beta primer mix characterized a second PCR of roughly 6 to 12 cycles. TCRdb fed the 5' RACE reads into MiXCR, producing one record per CDR3 protein. The repertoire holds some 1.7 million distinct CDR3 sequences, with roughly 28% as singletons. Study-wide results and caveats: For the donors, CMV status was unknown and possibly confounded expanded clonotype changes.

Sequenced: blood. The receptor's source is a woman aged 25 to 39 in good health. This chain joins TRBV6-1 and TRBJ2-1; 9 bases fit TRBD1. CDR3 residues: CASSRIAPAGQGLDEQFF. The CDR3 DNA is TGTGCCAGCAGTCGAATCGCCCCCGCGGGACAGGGCCTCGATGAGCAGTTCTTC.